A selection of T cell receptor beta chains follows, all from one sample in a study of OX40 agonist ivuxolimab in advanced cancers. Some clones are missing from TCRdb's copy, which holds only in-frame ones; the method was immunoSEQ multiplex PCR. The sample lists about 79,000 clones, 90% occurring once. This specimen consisted of CD4+ or CD8+ T cells sorted from blood, obtained in a trial of the OX40 agonist ivuxolimab. All receptors come from an adult with an advanced solid tumor such as melanoma, head and neck, liver or kidney cancer. The CDR3 runs from the conserved cysteine through the conserved F or W. The order of the fields is D gene, V gene, clone size, J gene, CDR3 protein, CDR3 DNA. D genes are given only for firm matches. Expanded clones are given a class, and other clones once, few, many or no size at all.

d_call: TRBD1
v_call: TRBV7-9
clone_size: .
j_call: TRBJ2-2
cdr3_aa: CASRSTGANTGELFF
cdr3_nt: TGTGCCAGCAGGTCTACAGGGGCCAACACCGGGGAGCTGTTTTTT

d_call: .
v_call: TRBV7-9
clone_size: .
j_call: TRBJ2-3
cdr3_aa: CASNRLGTDTQYF
cdr3_nt: TGTGCCAGCAACCGGTTGGGCACAGATACGCAGTATTTT

d_call: TRBD1
v_call: TRBV5-1
clone_size: .
j_call: TRBJ1-6
cdr3_aa: CASSGTGESNSPLHF
cdr3_nt: TGCGCCAGCAGCGGAACAGGGGAAAGTAATTCACCCCTCCACTTT

d_call: .
v_call: TRBV6-1
clone_size: .
j_call: TRBJ1-4
cdr3_aa: CASSTLPLNEKLFF
cdr3_nt: TGTGCCAGCTCTACACTTCCCCTTAATGAAAAACTGTTTTTT

d_call: .
v_call: TRBV6-1
clone_size: .
j_call: TRBJ1-5
cdr3_aa: CASSLQGRQPQHF
cdr3_nt: TGTGCCAGCAGTTTACAGGGTAGACAGCCCCAGCATTTT

d_call: .
v_call: TRBV5-1
clone_size: .
j_call: TRBJ2-5
cdr3_aa: CASSFNPGQETQYF
cdr3_nt: TGCGCCAGCAGCTTTAATCCAGGGCAAGAGACCCAGTACTTC

d_call: .
v_call: TRBV5-5
clone_size: once
j_call: TRBJ1-1
cdr3_aa: CASSLKSLTEAFF
cdr3_nt: TGTGCCAGCAGCTTGAAAAGTCTGACTGAAGCTTTCTTT

d_call: TRBD1
v_call: TRBV6-5
clone_size: .
j_call: TRBJ1-1
cdr3_aa: CASSQLQGAGTEAFF
cdr3_nt: TGTGCCAGCAGTCAACTACAGGGGGCAGGTACTGAAGCTTTCTTT

d_call: .
v_call: TRBV5-1
clone_size: .
j_call: TRBJ1-6
cdr3_aa: CASSLGQDSPLHF
cdr3_nt: TGCGCCAGCAGCTTGGGACAGGATTCACCCCTCCACTTT

d_call: .
v_call: TRBV11-3
clone_size: .
j_call: TRBJ2-7
cdr3_aa: CASSEGRGSSYEQYF
cdr3_nt: TGTGCCAGCAGCGAAGGACGGGGGAGCTCCTACGAGCAGTACTTC

d_call: TRBD2
v_call: TRBV11-1
clone_size: .
j_call: TRBJ2-3
cdr3_aa: CASSHASGGTDTQYF
cdr3_nt: TGTGCCAGCAGCCATGCTAGCGGGGGGACAGATACGCAGTATTTT

d_call: .
v_call: TRBV11-2
clone_size: .
j_call: TRBJ2-2
cdr3_aa: CASSLLRANTGELFF
cdr3_nt: TGTGCCAGCAGCTTACTAAGGGCGAACACCGGGGAGCTGTTTTTT

d_call: TRBD1
v_call: TRBV5-1
clone_size: .
j_call: TRBJ2-3
cdr3_aa: CASSTRSRDRGQYF
cdr3_nt: TGCGCCAGCAGCACCCGTTCCCGGGACAGGGGGCAGTATTTT

d_call: .
v_call: TRBV18
clone_size: few
j_call: TRBJ1-2
cdr3_aa: CASSPTPVEHGYTF
cdr3_nt: TGTGCCAGCTCACCCACTCCCGTTGAGCATGGCTACACCTTC

d_call: TRBD1
v_call: TRBV13
clone_size: .
j_call: TRBJ2-7
cdr3_aa: CASSLARMGQLKTYEQYF
cdr3_nt: TGTGCCAGCAGCTTAGCCCGGATGGGACAGCTGAAAACCTACGAGCAGTACTTC

d_call: .
v_call: TRBV5-1
clone_size: once
j_call: TRBJ1-3
cdr3_aa: CASSLGADPISGNTIYF
cdr3_nt: TGCGCCAGCAGCTTGGGGGCAGACCCGATCTCTGGAAACACCATATATTTT

d_call: TRBD1
v_call: TRBV5-1
clone_size: medium-sized
j_call: TRBJ2-7
cdr3_aa: CASSFSGTGVGEQYF
cdr3_nt: TGCGCCAGCAGCTTCTCCGGGACAGGGGTTGGGGAGCAGTACTTC

d_call: .
v_call: TRBV5-1
clone_size: .
j_call: TRBJ1-4
cdr3_aa: CASSLAGGEKLFF
cdr3_nt: TGCGCCAGCAGCTTGGCGGGAGGAGAAAAACTGTTTTTT

d_call: TRBD1
v_call: TRBV5-1
clone_size: .
j_call: TRBJ1-1
cdr3_aa: CASRDQTGGVAFF
cdr3_nt: TGCGCCAGCAGAGATCAGACAGGGGGCGTAGCTTTCTTT

d_call: .
v_call: TRBV25-1
clone_size: .
j_call: TRBJ1-4
cdr3_aa: CASKPVGGLNEKLFF
cdr3_nt: TGTGCCAGCAAACCCGTGGGGGGGCTTAATGAAAAACTGTTTTTT

d_call: .
v_call: TRBV4-2
clone_size: .
j_call: TRBJ2-3
cdr3_aa: CASSQAKTRGGTQYF
cdr3_nt: TGTGCCAGCAGCCAAGCGAAGACGAGGGGCGGTACGCAGTATTTT

d_call: .
v_call: TRBV11-3
clone_size: few
j_call: TRBJ2-2
cdr3_aa: CASSSRWSAGELFF
cdr3_nt: TGTGCCAGCAGCTCCCGATGGAGCGCCGGGGAGCTGTTTTTT

d_call: TRBD1
v_call: TRBV6-1
clone_size: .
j_call: TRBJ1-1
cdr3_aa: CASSEQGETEAFF
cdr3_nt: TGTGCCAGCAGTGAACAGGGGGAAACTGAAGCTTTCTTT

d_call: .
v_call: TRBV2
clone_size: .
j_call: TRBJ2-2
cdr3_aa: CASSAKNTGELFF
cdr3_nt: TGTGCCAGCAGTGCTAAGAACACCGGGGAGCTGTTTTTT

d_call: TRBD1
v_call: TRBV30
clone_size: few
j_call: TRBJ2-3
cdr3_aa: CAWSPTPQGPDTQYF
cdr3_nt: TGTGCCTGGAGTCCAACCCCACAGGGGCCAGATACGCAGTATTTT

d_call: .
v_call: TRBV29-1
clone_size: .
j_call: TRBJ1-4
cdr3_aa: CSAKGPGEEKLFF
cdr3_nt: TGCAGCGCGAAAGGGCCGGGGGAGGAAAAACTGTTTTTT

d_call: TRBD1
v_call: TRBV13
clone_size: .
j_call: TRBJ2-5
cdr3_aa: CASSQDRVRTQYF
cdr3_nt: TGTGCCAGCAGTCAAGACAGGGTGCGGACCCAGTACTTC

d_call: TRBD1
v_call: TRBV15
clone_size: .
j_call: TRBJ1-6
cdr3_aa: CATSRDQQGNNSPLHF
cdr3_nt: TGTGCCACCAGCAGAGATCAACAGGGGAATAATTCACCCCTCCACTTT

d_call: .
v_call: TRBV10-1
clone_size: .
j_call: TRBJ2-3
cdr3_aa: CATSDSSTDTQYF
cdr3_nt: TGCGCCACCTCGGACAGCAGCACAGATACGCAGTATTTT

d_call: TRBD2
v_call: TRBV6-5
clone_size: .
j_call: TRBJ2-1
cdr3_aa: CASSYFSGGANEQFF
cdr3_nt: TGTGCCAGCAGTTACTTCAGCGGGGGGGCGAATGAGCAGTTCTTC

d_call: .
v_call: TRBV6-1
clone_size: .
j_call: TRBJ2-3
cdr3_aa: CASLPDVRGTQYF
cdr3_nt: TGTGCCAGCCTACCCGACGTCCGGGGTACGCAGTATTTT

d_call: .
v_call: TRBV6-1
clone_size: .
j_call: TRBJ1-1
cdr3_aa: CASRTVSLNTEAFF
cdr3_nt: TGTGCCAGCAGGACAGTTTCCTTGAACACTGAAGCTTTCTTT

d_call: TRBD1
v_call: TRBV5-1
clone_size: .
j_call: TRBJ2-1
cdr3_aa: CASSPPGGEQFF
cdr3_nt: TGCGCCAGCAGCCCACCAGGGGGTGAGCAGTTCTTC

d_call: TRBD1
v_call: TRBV5-6
clone_size: .
j_call: TRBJ1-5
cdr3_aa: CASSSGTGGRQPQHF
cdr3_nt: TGTGCCAGCAGTTCTGGGACAGGGGGCCGGCAGCCCCAGCATTTT

d_call: .
v_call: TRBV6-1
clone_size: .
j_call: TRBJ2-4
cdr3_aa: CASSEASLAKNIQYF
cdr3_nt: TGTGCCAGCAGTGAAGCGAGTCTAGCCAAAAACATTCAGTACTTC

d_call: .
v_call: TRBV9
clone_size: .
j_call: TRBJ1-4
cdr3_aa: CASSVSMGVREKLFF
cdr3_nt: TGTGCCAGCAGCGTGTCGATGGGGGTAAGAGAAAAACTGTTTTTT

d_call: .
v_call: TRBV27
clone_size: .
j_call: TRBJ1-6
cdr3_aa: CASSRMPEGNSPLHF
cdr3_nt: TGTGCCAGCTCCAGAATGCCCGAGGGAAATTCACCCCTCCACTTT

d_call: TRBD1
v_call: TRBV5-1
clone_size: .
j_call: TRBJ1-1
cdr3_aa: CASSFLDRGNTEAFF
cdr3_nt: TGCGCCAGCAGCTTCTTGGACAGGGGGAACACTGAAGCTTTCTTT

d_call: .
v_call: TRBV7-6
clone_size: .
j_call: TRBJ2-2
cdr3_aa: CASSPQDSPGELFF
cdr3_nt: TGTGCCAGCAGCCCGCAAGACTCCCCCGGGGAGCTGTTTTTT

d_call: .
v_call: TRBV7-3
clone_size: once
j_call: TRBJ2-1
cdr3_aa: CASSPNHLGSYNEQFF
cdr3_nt: TGTGCCAGCAGCCCTAACCACCTGGGATCCTACAATGAGCAGTTCTTC

d_call: .
v_call: TRBV18
clone_size: .
j_call: TRBJ1-2
cdr3_aa: CASSPLGRGIDYGYTF
cdr3_nt: TGTGCCAGCTCACCGCTTGGACGCGGAATTGACTATGGCTACACCTTC

d_call: .
v_call: TRBV19
clone_size: .
j_call: TRBJ2-1
cdr3_aa: CASSIVVRSSYNEQFF
cdr3_nt: TGTGCCAGTAGTATAGTCGTGCGGAGCTCCTACAATGAGCAGTTCTTC